The source of this TCR beta chain is a study of vaccination and CD4 T cells after COVID-19. The overall study: Every participant had a vaccine, which was either BNT162b2 or mRNA-1273, given in two doses. Findings and caveats of the study: Spike mono-reactivity applied to 304 of 307 vaccine-specific clones detected in convalescent patients.

Only a few counts were recorded for this clonotype. Its antigen is still unknown. The Oncomine TCR Beta short-read assay was applied to DNA of cultured CD4+ T cells. MiXCR, run by TCRdb on the PCR reads, gives a single entry per CDR3 protein. The table lists nearly 20,000 distinct CDR3 sequences, 40% to 55% of them singletons, with 2.5% to 3.5% in the top ten. The V gene's germline CDR1 is MNHEY and CDR2 SMNVEV (reference sequence). V shed 3 bases and J 6 bases; nucleotides not matched to a gene: 11. This CDR3 has 18 residues. Treatment given: roughly 10-day PBMC culture with coronavirus spike peptide pools or control peptides (ViraFEST assay).

The chain combines TRBV27 with TRBJ1-6; TRBD1 agrees at 10 bases. Here the sequenced sample was CD4+ T cells from blood, cultured in vitro, taken after SARS-CoV-2 vaccination. The sequence came from a human donor who had recovered from COVID-19. The CDR3 region is CASSFGQGGSWGNSPLHF. The DNA of the CDR3 is TGTGCCAGCAGTTTTGGACAGGGGGGGAGCTGGGGTAATTCACCCCTCCACTTT.